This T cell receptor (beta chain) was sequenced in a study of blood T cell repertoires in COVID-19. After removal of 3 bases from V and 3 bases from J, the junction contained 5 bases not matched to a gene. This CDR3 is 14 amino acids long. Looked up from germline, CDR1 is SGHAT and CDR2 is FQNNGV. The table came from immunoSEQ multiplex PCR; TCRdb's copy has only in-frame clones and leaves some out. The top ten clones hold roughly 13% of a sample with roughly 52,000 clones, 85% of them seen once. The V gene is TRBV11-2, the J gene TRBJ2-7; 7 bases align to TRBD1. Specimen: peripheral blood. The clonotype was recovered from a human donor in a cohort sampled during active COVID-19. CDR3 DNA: TGTGCCAGCAGCTTTACGGACAGGAACTACGAGCAGTACTTC. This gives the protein CASSFTDRNYEQYF. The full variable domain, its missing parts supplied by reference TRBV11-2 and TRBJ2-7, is EAGVAQSPRYKIIEKRQSVAFWCNPISGHATLYWYQQILGQGPKLLIQFQNNGVVDDSQLPKDRFSAERLKGVDSTLKIQPAKLEDSAVYLCASSFTDRNYEQYFGPGTRLTVT.